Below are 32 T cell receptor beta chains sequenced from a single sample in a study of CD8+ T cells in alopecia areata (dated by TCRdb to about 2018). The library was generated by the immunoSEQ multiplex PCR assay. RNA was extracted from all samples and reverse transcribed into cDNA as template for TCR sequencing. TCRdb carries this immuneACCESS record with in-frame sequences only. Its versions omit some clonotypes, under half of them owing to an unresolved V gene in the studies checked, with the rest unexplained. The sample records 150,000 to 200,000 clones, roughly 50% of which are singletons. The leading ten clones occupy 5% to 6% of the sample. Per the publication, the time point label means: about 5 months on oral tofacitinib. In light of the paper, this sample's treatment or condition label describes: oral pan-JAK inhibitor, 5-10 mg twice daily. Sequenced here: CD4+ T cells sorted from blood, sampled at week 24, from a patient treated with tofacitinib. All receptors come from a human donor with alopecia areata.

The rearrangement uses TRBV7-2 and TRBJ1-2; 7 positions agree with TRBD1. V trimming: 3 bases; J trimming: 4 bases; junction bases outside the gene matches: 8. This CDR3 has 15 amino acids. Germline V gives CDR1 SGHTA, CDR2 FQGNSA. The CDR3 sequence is CASSFDQGGPYGYTF. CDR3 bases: TGTGCCAGCAGCTTTGATCAGGGGGGACCCTATGGCTACACCTTC.

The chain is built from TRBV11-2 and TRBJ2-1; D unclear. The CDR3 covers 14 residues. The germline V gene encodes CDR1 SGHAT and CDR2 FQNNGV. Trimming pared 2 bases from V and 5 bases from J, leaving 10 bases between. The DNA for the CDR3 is TGTGCCAGCAGCTTACGTTTTAGGGACAATGAGCAGTTCTTC. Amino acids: CASSLRFRDNEQFF.

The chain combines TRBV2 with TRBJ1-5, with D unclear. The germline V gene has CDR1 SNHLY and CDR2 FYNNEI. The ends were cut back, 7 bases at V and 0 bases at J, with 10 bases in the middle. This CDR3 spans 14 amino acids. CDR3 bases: TGTGCCAGCACGGTTGGGGATAGCAATCAGCCCCAGCATTTT. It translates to CASTVGDSNQPQHF.

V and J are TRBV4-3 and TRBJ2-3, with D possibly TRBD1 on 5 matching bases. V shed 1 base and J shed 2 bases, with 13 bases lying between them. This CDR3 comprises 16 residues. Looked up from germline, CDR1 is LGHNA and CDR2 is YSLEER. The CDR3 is CASSQVVQEPTDTQYF. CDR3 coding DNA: TGCGCCAGCAGCCAAGTAGTACAGGAGCCCACAGATACGCAGTATTTT.

For the CDR3, the DNA is TGTGCCAGCAGTGGAGTCAGGAACACCGGGGAGCTGTTTTTT. As protein: CASSGVRNTGELFF. The chain joins TRBV2 to TRBJ2-2; D is unclear. CDR3 length: 14 residues. Looked up from germline, CDR1 is SNHLY and CDR2 is FYNNEI. V gave up 4 bases and J gave up 1 base, with 7 bases separating them.

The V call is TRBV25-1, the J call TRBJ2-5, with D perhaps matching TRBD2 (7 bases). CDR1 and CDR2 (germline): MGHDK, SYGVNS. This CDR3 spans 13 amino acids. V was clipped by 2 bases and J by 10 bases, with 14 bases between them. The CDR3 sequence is CASSERGREDQYF. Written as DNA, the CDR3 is TGTGCCAGCAGTGAAAGGGGGAGGGAGGACCAGTACTTC.

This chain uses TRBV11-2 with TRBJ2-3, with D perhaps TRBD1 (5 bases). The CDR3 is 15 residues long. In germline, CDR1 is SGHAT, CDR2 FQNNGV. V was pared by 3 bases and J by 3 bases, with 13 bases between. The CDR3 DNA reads TGTGCCAGCAGCTTCACCACAGGATCTACAGATACGCAGTATTTT. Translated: CASSFTTGSTDTQYF.

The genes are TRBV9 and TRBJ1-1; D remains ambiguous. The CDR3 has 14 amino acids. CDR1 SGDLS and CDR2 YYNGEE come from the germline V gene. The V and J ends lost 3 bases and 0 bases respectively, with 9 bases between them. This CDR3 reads CASSAEGLNTEAFF. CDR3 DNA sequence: TGTGCCAGCAGCGCCGAAGGGTTGAACACTGAAGCTTTCTTT.

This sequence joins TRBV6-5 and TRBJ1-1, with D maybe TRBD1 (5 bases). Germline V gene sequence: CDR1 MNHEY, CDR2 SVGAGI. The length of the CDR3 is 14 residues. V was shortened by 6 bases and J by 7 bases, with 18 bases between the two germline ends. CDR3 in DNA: TGTGCCAGCAGATTACTCGGAGGGGAGGGTGAAGCTTTCTTT. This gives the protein CASRLLGGEGEAFF.

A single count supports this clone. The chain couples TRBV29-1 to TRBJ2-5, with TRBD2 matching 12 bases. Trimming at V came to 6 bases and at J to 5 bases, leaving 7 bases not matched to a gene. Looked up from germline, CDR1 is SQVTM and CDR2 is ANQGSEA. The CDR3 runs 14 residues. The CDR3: CSVPLAGGMETQYF. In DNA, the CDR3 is TGCAGCGTCCCTCTAGCGGGGGGGATGGAGACCCAGTACTTC.

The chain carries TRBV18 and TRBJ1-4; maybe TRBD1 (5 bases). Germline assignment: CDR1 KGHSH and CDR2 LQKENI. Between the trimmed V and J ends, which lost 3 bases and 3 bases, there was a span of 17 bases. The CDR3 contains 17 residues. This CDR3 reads CASSPRNGATANEKLFF. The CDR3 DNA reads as TGTGCCAGCTCACCGAGGAACGGGGCGACGGCTAATGAAAAACTGTTTTTT.

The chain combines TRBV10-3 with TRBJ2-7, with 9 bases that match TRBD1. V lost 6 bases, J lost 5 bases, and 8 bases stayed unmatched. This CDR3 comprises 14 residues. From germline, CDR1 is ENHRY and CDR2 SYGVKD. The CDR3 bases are TGTGCCATCAGCTTAGGACAGGGGACCCACGAGCAGTACTTC. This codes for CAISLGQGTHEQYF.

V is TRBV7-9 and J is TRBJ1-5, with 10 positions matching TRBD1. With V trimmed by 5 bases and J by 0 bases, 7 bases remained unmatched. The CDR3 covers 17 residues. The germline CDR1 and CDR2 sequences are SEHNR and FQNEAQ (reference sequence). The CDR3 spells CASSLSRTGGSNQPQHF. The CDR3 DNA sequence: TGTGCCAGCAGCCTAAGTAGGACAGGGGGTAGCAATCAGCCCCAGCATTTT.

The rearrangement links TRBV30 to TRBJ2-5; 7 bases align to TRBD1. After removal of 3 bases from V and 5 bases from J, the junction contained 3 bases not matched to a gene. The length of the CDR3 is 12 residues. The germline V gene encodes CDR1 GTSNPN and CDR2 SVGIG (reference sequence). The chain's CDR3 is CAWSTGAETQYF. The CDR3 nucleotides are TGTGCCTGGAGCACAGGGGCCGAGACCCAGTACTTC.

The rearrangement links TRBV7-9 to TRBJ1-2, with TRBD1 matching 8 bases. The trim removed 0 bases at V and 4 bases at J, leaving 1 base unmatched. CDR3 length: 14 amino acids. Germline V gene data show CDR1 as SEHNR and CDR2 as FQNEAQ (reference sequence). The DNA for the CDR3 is TGTGCCAGCAGCTTAGCGGGACAGGCCTATGGCTACACCTTC. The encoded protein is CASSLAGQAYGYTF.

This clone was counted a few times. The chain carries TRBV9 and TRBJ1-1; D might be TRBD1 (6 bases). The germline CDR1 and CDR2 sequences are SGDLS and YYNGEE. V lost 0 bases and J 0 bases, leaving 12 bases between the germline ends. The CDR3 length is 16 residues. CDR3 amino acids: CASSVATGLMNTEAFF. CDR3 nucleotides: TGTGCCAGCAGCGTAGCTACAGGGCTCATGAACACTGAAGCTTTCTTT. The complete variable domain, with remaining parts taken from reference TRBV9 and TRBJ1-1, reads DSGVTQTPKHLITATGQRVTLRCSPRSGDLSVYWYQQSLDQGLQFLIQYYNGEERAKGNILERFSAQQFPDLHSELNLSSLELGDSALYFCASSVATGLMNTEAFFGQGTRLTVV.

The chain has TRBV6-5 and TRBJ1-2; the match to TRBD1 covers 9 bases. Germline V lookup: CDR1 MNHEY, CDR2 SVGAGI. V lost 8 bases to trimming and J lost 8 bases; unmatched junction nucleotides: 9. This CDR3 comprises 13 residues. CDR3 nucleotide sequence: TGTGCCAGCCGACTCACAGGGGGCGACGGCTACACCTTC. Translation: CASRLTGGDGYTF.

The CDR3 reads CASTLRDRVTGELFF. CDR3 coding DNA: TGTGCCAGCACCCTCCGGGACAGGGTCACCGGGGAGCTGTTTTTT. This chain connects TRBV11-1 to TRBJ2-2, with 9 nucleotides matching TRBD1. Germline V gene lookup returns CDR1 SGHAT and CDR2 FQDESV (reference sequence). V lost 7 bases to trimming and J lost 4 bases; unmatched junction nucleotides: 7. The CDR3 covers 15 residues. Supplemented by reference TRBV11-1 and TRBJ2-2, the full variable domain reads EAEVAQSPRYKITEKSQAVAFWCDPISGHATLYWYRQILGQGPELLVQFQDESVVDDSQLPKDRFSAERLKGVDSTLKIQPAELGDSAMYLCASTLRDRVTGELFFGEGSRLTVL.

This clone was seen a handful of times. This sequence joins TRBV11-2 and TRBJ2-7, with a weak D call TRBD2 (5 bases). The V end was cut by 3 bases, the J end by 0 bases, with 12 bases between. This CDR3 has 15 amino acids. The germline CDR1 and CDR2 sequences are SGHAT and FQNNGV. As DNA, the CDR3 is TGTGCCAGCAGCTTTGGAATTACTAGCTCCTACGAGCAGTACTTC. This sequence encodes CASSFGITSSYEQYF.

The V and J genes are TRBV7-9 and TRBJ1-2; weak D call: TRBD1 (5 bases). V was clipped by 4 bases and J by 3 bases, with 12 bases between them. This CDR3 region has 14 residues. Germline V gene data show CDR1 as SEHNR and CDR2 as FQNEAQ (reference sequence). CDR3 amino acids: CASSSQGFHYGYTF. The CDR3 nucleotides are TGTGCCAGCAGCTCCCAGGGTTTTCACTATGGCTACACCTTC.

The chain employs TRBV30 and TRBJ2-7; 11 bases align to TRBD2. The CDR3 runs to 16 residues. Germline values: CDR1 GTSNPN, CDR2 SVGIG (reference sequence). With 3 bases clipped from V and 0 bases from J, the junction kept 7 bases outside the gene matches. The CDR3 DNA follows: TGTGCCTGGAGGGGACTAGCGGTCAGAAGCTCCTACGAGCAGTACTTC. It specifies CAWRGLAVRSSYEQYF.

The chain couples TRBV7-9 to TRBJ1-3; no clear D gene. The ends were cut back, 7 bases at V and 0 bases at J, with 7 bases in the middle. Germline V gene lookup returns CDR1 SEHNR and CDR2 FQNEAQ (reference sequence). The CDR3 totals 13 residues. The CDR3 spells CASIGSSGNTIYF. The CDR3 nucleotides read TGTGCCAGCATCGGAAGCTCTGGAAACACCATATATTTT.

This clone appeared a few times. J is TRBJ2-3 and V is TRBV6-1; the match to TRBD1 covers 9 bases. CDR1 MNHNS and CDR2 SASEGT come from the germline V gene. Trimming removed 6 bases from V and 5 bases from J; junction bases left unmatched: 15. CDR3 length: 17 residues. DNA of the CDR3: TGTGCCAGCAGGGAAAGGTCTCCGGGACAGGGAGGAGATACGCAGTATTTT. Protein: CASRERSPGQGGDTQYF.

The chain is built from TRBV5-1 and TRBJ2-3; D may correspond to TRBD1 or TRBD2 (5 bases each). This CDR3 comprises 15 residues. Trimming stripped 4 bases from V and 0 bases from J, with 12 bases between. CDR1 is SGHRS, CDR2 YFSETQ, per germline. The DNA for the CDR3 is TGCGCCAGCAGCCTAGACGGGGCTAGCACAGATACGCAGTATTTT. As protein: CASSLDGASTDTQYF.

In DNA form, the CDR3 reads TGCAGCGTTCTTGGTAGCTCGAACACCGGGGAGCTGTTTTTT. Translation: CSVLGSSNTGELFF. This chain links TRBV29-1 with TRBJ2-2; D is unresolved. This CDR3 is 14 amino acids long. The germline gives CDR1 SQVTM, CDR2 ANQGSEA. Trimming took off 5 bases at V and 0 bases at J, with 10 bases between the two ends.

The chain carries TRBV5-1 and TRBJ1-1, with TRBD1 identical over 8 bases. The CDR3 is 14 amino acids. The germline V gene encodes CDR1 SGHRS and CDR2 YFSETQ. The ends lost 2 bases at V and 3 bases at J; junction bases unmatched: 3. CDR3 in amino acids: CASSFVQGDTEAFF. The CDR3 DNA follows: TGCGCCAGCAGCTTTGTACAGGGGGACACTGAAGCTTTCTTT.

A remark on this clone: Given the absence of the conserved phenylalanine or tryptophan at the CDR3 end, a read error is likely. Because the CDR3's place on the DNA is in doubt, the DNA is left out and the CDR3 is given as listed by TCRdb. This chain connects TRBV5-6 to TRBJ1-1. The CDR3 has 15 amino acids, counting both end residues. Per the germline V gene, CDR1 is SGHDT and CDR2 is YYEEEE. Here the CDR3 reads CASSLLREREDDPLL.

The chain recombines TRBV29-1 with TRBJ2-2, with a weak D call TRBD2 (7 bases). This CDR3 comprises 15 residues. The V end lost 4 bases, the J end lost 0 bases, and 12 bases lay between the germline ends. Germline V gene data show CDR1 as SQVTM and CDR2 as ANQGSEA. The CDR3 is CSVGTGGANTGELFF. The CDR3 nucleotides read TGCAGCGTTGGAACGGGGGGCGCGAACACCGGGGAGCTGTTTTTT.

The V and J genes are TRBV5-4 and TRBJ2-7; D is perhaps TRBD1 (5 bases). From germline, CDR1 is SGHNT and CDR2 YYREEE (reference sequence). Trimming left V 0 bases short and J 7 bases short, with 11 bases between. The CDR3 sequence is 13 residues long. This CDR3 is CASSLAPTVEQYF. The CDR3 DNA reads TGTGCCAGCAGCTTGGCCCCGACAGTGGAGCAGTACTTC.

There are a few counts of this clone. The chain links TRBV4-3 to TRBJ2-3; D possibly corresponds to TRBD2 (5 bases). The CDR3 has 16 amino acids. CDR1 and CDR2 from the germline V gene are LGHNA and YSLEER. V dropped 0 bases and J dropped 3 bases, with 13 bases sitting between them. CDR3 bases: TGCGCCAGCAGCCAAGAACTTATCGGACTTACAGATACGCAGTATTTT. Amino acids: CASSQELIGLTDTQYF.

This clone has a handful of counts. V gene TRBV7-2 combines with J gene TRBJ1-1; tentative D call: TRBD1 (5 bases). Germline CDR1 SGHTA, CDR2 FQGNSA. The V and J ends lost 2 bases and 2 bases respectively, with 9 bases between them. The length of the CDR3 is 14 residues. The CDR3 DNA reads TGTGCCAGCAGCTTATACCAGGGAAACACTGAAGCTTTCTTT. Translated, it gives CASSLYQGNTEAFF.

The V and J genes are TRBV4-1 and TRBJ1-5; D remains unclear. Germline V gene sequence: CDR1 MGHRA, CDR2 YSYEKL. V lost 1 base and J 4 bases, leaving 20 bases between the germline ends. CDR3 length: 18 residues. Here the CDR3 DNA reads TGCGCCAGCAGCCAAGTTGGGGTTGCCAGGAGAGATAATCAGCCCCAGCATTTT. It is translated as CASSQVGVARRDNQPQHF.